This T cell receptor beta chain was found in a study of neurological immune-mediated disorders. MiXCR, run by TCRdb on the 5' RACE reads, gives a single entry per CDR3 protein. Of more than 40,000 distinct CDR3 sequences detected, 3% appear once; the ten largest clones hold approximately 16%. The germline gives CDR1 DFQATT, CDR2 SNEGSKA (reference sequence). The CDR3 covers 14 residues. V was trimmed by 6 bases and J by 1 base, leaving 13 bases between them. In this sample, this clonotype turned up many times. The source of this sequence is a woman aged 50 to 60 with multiple sclerosis. This chain joins TRBV20-1 and TRBJ1-5; perhaps TRBD1 as D (5 bases). The sequenced sample consisted of PBMCs. As DNA, the CDR3 is TGCAGTGCCCGGGGGGTTCCGAGCAATCAGCCCCAGCATTTT. It translates to CSARGVPSNQPQHF.